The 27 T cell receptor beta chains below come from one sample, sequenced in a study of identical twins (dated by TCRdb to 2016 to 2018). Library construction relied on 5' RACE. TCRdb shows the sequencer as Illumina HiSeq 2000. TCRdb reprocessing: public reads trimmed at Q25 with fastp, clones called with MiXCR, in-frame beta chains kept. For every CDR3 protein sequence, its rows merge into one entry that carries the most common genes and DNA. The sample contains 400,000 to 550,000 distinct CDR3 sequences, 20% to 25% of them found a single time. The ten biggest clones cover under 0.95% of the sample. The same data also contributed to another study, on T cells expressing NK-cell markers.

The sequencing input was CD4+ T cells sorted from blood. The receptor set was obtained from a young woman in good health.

The CDR3 region has the DNA TGCAGCGTTGCGAGGACAGGGGCTTCGTACAATGAGCAGTTCTTC. Its protein is CSVARTGASYNEQFF. The rearrangement uses TRBV29-1 and TRBJ2-1; 9 bases line up with TRBD1. J lost 4 bases, V lost 4 bases, and 8 bases had no gene match. The CDR3 contains 15 residues. Germline V lookup: CDR1 SQVTM, CDR2 ANQGSEA.

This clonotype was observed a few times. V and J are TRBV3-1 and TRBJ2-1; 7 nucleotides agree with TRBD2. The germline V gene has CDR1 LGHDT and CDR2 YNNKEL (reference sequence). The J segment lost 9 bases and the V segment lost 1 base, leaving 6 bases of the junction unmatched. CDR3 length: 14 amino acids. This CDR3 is CASSQGPTSVEQFF. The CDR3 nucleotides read TGTGCCAGCAGCCAAGGTCCAACTAGCGTTGAGCAGTTCTTC.

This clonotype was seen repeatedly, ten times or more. CDR3 residues: CSANTGLNTEAFF. The DNA for the CDR3 is TGCAGTGCTAACACAGGGCTGAACACTGAAGCTTTCTTT. The chain is built from TRBV20-1 and TRBJ1-1, with TRBD1 as a possible D gene (6 bases). Trimming removed 4 bases from V and 0 bases from J, with 9 bases in between. The germline V gene has CDR1 DFQATT and CDR2 SNEGSKA (reference sequence). The CDR3 contains 13 residues.

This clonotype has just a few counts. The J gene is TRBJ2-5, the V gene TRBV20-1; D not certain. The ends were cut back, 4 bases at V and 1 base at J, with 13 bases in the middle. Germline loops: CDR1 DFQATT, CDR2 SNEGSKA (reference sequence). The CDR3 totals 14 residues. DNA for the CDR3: TGCAGTGCTACAGAGCAAAAGGGCCAAGAGACCCAGTACTTC. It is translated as CSATEQKGQETQYF.

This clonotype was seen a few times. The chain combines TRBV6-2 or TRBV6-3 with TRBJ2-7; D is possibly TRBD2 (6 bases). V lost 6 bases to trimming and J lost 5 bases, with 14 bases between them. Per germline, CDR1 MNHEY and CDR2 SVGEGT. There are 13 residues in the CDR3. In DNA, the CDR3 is TGTGCCAGCAGATCGGAGGGAAACAACGAGCAGTACTTC. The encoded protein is CASRSEGNNEQYF.

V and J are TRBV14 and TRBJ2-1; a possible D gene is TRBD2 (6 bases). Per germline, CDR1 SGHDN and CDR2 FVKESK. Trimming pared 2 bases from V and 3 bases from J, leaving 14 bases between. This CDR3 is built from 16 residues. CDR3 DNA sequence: TGTGCCAGCAGCCAATGGGGCGGGGCCATCTACAATGAGCAGTTCTTC. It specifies CASSQWGGAIYNEQFF.

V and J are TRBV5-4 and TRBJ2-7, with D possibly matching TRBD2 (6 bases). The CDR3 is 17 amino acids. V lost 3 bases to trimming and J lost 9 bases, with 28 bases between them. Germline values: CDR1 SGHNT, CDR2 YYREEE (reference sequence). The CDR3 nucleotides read TGTGCCAGCAGCTCGGGAGTCTCCGGGATTTCTCTCAAGGGGCAGTACTTC. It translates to CASSSGVSGISLKGQYF. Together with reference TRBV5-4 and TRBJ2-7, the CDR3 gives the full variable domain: ETGVTQSPTHLIKTRGQQVTLRCSSQSGHNTVSWYQQALGQGPQFIFQYYREEENGRGNFPPRFSGLQFPNYSSELNVNALELDDSALYLCASSSGVSGISLKGQYFGPGTRLTVT.

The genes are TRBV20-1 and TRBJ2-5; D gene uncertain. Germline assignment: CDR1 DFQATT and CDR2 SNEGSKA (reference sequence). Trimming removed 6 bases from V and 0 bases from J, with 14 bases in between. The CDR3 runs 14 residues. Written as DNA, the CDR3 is TGCAGTGCCACAGCAAAGTGGTACCAAGAGACCCAGTACTTC. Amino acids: CSATAKWYQETQYF.

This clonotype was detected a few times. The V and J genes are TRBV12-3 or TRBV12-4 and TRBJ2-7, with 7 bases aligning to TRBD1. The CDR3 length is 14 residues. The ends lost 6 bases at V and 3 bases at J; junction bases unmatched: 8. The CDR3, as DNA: TGTGCCAGCAGAGCCGGGACAGCCTTCTACGAGCAGTACTTC. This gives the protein CASRAGTAFYEQYF.

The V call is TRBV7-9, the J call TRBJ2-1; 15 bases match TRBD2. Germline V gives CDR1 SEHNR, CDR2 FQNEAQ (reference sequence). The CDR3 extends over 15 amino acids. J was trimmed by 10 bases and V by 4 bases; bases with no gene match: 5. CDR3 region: CASSSGLAGGPEQFF. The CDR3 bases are TGTGCCAGCAGCTCTGGACTAGCGGGAGGGCCCGAGCAGTTCTTC.

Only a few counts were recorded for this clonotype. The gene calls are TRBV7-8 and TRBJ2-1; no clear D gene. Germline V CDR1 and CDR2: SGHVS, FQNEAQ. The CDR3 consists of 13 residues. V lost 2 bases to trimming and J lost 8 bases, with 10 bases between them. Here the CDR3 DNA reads TGTGCCAGCAGCTTAAATAGCCCCCATGAGCAGTTCTTC. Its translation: CASSLNSPHEQFF.

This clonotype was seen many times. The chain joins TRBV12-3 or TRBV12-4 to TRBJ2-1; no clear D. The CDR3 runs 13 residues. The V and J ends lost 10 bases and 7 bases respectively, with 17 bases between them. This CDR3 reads CATRNEPTNEQFF. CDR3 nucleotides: TGTGCCACCCGAAATGAACCCACGAATGAGCAGTTCTTC.

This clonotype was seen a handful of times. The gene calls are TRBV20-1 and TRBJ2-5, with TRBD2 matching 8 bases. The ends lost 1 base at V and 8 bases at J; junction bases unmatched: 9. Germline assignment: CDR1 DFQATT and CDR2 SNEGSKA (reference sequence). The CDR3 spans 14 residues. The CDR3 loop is CSARVSRGVATQYF. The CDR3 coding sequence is TGCAGTGCTAGAGTCTCGCGGGGGGTAGCAACCCAGTACTTC.

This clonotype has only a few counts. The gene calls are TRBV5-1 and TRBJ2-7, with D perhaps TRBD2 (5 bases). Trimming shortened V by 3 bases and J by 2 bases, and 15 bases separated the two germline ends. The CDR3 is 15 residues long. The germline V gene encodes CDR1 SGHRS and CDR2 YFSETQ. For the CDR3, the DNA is TGCGCCAGCAGCTCCGGCGTGGGAGAGACCTACGAGCAGTACTTC. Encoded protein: CASSSGVGETYEQYF.

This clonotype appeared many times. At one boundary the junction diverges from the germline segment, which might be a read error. The CDR3: CASTRGSTRGPNF. The CDR3 DNA reads TGTGCCAGCACCCGTGGGTCGACCAGGGGCCCCAACTTC. The rearrangement joins TRBV12-3 or TRBV12-4 to TRBJ2-7, with D possibly being TRBD1 (6 bases). The CDR3 covers 13 residues.

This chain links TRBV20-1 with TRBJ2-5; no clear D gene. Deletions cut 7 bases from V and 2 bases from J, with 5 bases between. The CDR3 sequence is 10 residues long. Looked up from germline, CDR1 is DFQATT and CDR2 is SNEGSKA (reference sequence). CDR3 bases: TGCAGTGTAGAGCAAGAGACCCAGTACTTC. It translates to CSVEQETQYF.

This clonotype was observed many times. In nucleotides, the CDR3 is TGTGCCAGCAGTTTATGGGGGGAGACCCAGTACTTC. Amino acid sequence: CASSLWGETQYF. This chain joins TRBV5-6 and TRBJ2-5; D is possibly TRBD1 or TRBD2 (5 bases each). Germline assignment: CDR1 SGHDT and CDR2 YYEEEE. V lost 5 bases and J lost 5, with 10 bases in between. This CDR3 comprises 12 residues.

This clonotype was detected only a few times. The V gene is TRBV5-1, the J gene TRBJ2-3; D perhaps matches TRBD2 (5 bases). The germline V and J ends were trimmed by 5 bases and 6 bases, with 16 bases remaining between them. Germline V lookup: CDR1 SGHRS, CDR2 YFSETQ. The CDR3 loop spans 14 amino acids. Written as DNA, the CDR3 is TGCGCCAGCAGGGGGAGAGGGCCAATGGATACGCAGTATTTT. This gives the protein CASRGRGPMDTQYF. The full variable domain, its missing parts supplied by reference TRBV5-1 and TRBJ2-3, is KAGVTQTPRYLIKTRGQQVTLSCSPISGHRSVSWYQQTPGQGLQFLFEYFSETQRNKGNFPGRFSGRQFSNSRSEMNVSTLELGDSALYLCASRGRGPMDTQYFGPGTRLTVL.

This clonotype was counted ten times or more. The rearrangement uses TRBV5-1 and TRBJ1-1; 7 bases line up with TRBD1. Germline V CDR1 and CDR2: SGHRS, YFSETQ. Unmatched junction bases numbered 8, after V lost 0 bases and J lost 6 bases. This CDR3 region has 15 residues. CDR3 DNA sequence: TGCGCCAGCAGCTTGGCCGCAGGGGGTAGGGCTGAAGCTTTCTTT. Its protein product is CASSLAAGGRAEAFF.

The CDR3 loop reads CASGRDVTYNEQFF. The CDR3 DNA follows: TGTGCCAGCGGACGGGATGTCACCTACAATGAGCAGTTCTTC. The V gene is TRBV9, the J gene TRBJ2-1; D is perhaps TRBD2 (5 bases). There are 14 residues in the CDR3. Per the germline V gene, CDR1 is SGDLS and CDR2 is YYNGEE. V shed 7 bases and J shed 2 bases, with 13 bases lying between them.

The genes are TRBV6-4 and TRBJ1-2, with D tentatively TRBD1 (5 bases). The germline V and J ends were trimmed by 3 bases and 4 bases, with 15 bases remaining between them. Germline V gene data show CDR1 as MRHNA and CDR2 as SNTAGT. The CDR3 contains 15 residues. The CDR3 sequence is CASSEEWGTSYGYTF. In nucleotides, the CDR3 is TGTGCCAGCAGTGAAGAATGGGGGACTTCCTATGGCTACACCTTC.

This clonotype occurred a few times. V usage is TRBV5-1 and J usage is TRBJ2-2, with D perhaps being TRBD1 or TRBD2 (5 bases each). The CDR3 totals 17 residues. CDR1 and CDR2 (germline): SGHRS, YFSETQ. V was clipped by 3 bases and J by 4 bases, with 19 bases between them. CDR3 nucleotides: TGCGCCAGCAGCTCGCCTGCCGGGACGCACCTCACCGGGGAGCTGTTTTTT. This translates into CASSSPAGTHLTGELFF.

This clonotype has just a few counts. The DNA for the CDR3 is TGTGCCAGCAGAGGCTCGGGGACCCAGTACTTC. Amino acid sequence: CASRGSGTQYF. This chain joins TRBV6-1 and TRBJ2-5; no clear D. CDR3 length equals 11 residues. With 6 bases removed from V and 7 bases from J, the gap between germline ends came to 9 bases. Germline values: CDR1 MNHNS, CDR2 SASEGT.

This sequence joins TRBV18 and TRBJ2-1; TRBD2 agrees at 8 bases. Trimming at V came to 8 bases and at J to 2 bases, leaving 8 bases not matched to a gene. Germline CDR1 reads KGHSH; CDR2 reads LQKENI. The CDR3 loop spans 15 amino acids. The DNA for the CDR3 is TGTGCCAGCCGCGACGGGGGGGACACCTACAATGAGCAGTTCTTC. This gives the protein CASRDGGDTYNEQFF.

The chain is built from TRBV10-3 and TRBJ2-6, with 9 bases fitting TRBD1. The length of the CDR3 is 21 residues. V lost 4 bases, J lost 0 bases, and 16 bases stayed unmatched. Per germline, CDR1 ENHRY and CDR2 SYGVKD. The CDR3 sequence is CAISGFRGTGTLSSGANVLTF. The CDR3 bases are TGTGCCATCAGTGGTTTTAGGGGGACAGGGACCCTTAGCTCTGGGGCCAACGTCCTGACTTTC.

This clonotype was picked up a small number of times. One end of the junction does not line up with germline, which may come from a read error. For the CDR3, the DNA is TGTGCCAGCAGTGTAGCGGGGGACCCCCGGGATGAGCAGTTCTTC. Amino acids: CASSVAGDPRDEQFF. The genes are TRBV12-3 or TRBV12-4 and TRBJ2-1; 9 bases agree with TRBD2. This CDR3 is built from 15 residues.

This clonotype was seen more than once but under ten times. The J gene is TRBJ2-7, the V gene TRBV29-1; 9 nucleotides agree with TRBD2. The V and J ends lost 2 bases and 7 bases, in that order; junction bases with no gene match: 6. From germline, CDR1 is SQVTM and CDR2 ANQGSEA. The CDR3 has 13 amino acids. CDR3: CSVEKGLAGEQYF. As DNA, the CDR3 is TGCAGCGTTGAAAAGGGACTAGCCGGTGAGCAGTACTTC.